The 16 T cell receptor beta chains below come from one sample, sequenced in a study of patients and donors after allogeneic stem cell transplantation. TCRdb recomputed calls from the RT-PCR reads with MiXCR, one row per CDR3 protein. The sample comprises some 880,000 distinct CDR3 sequences, around 17% of which are singletons, and 5.5% to 6.5% rests with the top ten. Sequencing was carried out using blood, either unsorted or a sorted T cell fraction (not recorded which). The receptors originated from a human donor who was either an allogeneic HSCT recipient or a stem cell or donor lymphocyte infusion donor (not recorded which). It is not recorded whose cells these are; they may come from a transplant donor.

This clonotype has only a few counts. The chain employs TRBV5-1 and TRBJ2-7, with D possibly being TRBD1 (5 bases). The V gene's germline CDR1 is SGHRS and CDR2 YFSETQ. Trimming shortened V by 0 bases and J by 3 bases, and 16 bases separated the two germline ends. The length of the CDR3 is 16 residues. CDR3 DNA sequence: TGCGCCAGCAGCTTGGGGGCAGGGCCGAGATTCTACGAGCAGTACTTC. Translation gives CASSLGAGPRFYEQYF.

This clonotype was seen more than once but under ten times. The rearrangement joins TRBV27 to TRBJ1-6; 10 nucleotides line up with TRBD1. V was pared by 4 bases and J by 4 bases, with 1 base of the junction left unmatched. This CDR3 spans 15 amino acids. Germline CDR1 MNHEY, CDR2 SMNVEV (reference sequence). CDR3 bases: TGTGCCAGCAGTTGGACAGGGGGTTATAATTCACCCCTCCACTTT. Translated, it gives CASSWTGGYNSPLHF.

The chain employs TRBV5-1 and TRBJ2-2, with a possible D match to TRBD1 (8 bases). The CDR3 is made up of 14 amino acids. Germline V gives CDR1 SGHRS, CDR2 YFSETQ. V lost 4 bases, J lost 13 bases, and 20 bases lay in between. This CDR3 reads CASSVGTGSGGLFF. The CDR3 region has the DNA TGCGCCAGCAGCGTCGGGACAGGCTCGGGAGGGCTGTTTTTT.

There are a few counts of this clonotype. The chain recombines TRBV6-1 with TRBJ2-1; 9 positions agree with TRBD1. This CDR3 comprises 14 residues. J was trimmed by 14 bases and V by 6 bases; bases with no gene match: 14. CDR1 MNHNS and CDR2 SASEGT come from the germline V gene. The CDR3 loop is CASRRMRDREGEFF. Here the CDR3 DNA reads TGTGCCAGCAGGAGAATGCGGGACAGGGAAGGCGAGTTCTTC.

The rearrangement joins TRBV6-1 to TRBJ2-3, with 9 bases fitting TRBD2. V trimming: 0 bases; J trimming: 4 bases; junction bases outside the gene matches: 11. This CDR3 region has 18 residues. Germline loops: CDR1 MNHNS, CDR2 SASEGT. The CDR3 loop reads CASSEARGGRARADTQYF. The CDR3 DNA is TGTGCCAGCAGTGAAGCGCGAGGCGGGAGGGCCCGGGCAGATACGCAGTATTTT.

This clonotype turned up a few times. The chain employs TRBV5-1 and TRBJ1-4, with D possibly TRBD1 on 5 matching bases. The CDR3 sequence is 14 residues long. Trimming took off 2 bases at V and 5 bases at J, with 10 bases between the two ends. CDR1 is SGHRS and CDR2 is YFSETQ in the germline V gene. The CDR3, as DNA: TGCGCCAGCAGCTTTGCGGACACCAATGAAAAACTGTTTTTT. Translating gives CASSFADTNEKLFF.

There are a few counts of this clonotype. V is TRBV20-1 and J is TRBJ2-3; the D is unclear. CDR3 size: 14 residues. Trimming left V 5 bases short and J 2 bases short, with 14 bases between. The germline gives CDR1 DFQATT, CDR2 SNEGSKA (reference sequence). The CDR3: CSAGQEDITDTQYF. The CDR3 DNA reads as TGCAGTGCTGGCCAGGAAGACATCACAGATACGCAGTATTTT.

The V call is TRBV7-9, the J call TRBJ1-1; tentative D call: TRBD1 (5 bases). This CDR3 comprises 14 residues. Germline V gene lookup returns CDR1 SEHNR and CDR2 FQNEAQ (reference sequence). Between the trimmed V and J ends, which lost 1 base and 10 bases, there was a span of 16 bases. CDR3 protein: CASSLDGGTSGAFF. As DNA, the CDR3 is TGTGCCAGCAGCTTAGATGGGGGTACCTCTGGAGCTTTCTTT.

Only a few counts were recorded for this clonotype. The rearrangement links TRBV12-3 or TRBV12-4 to TRBJ1-1, with 7 bases fitting TRBD1. The CDR3 loop spans 19 amino acids. The ends lost 3 bases at V and 5 bases at J; junction bases unmatched: 21. The CDR3 DNA is TGTGCCAGCAGTTTTGGGGGCGTGGGACAGCCCTCGAGTTGGACTGAAGCTTTCTTT. The encoded protein is CASSFGGVGQPSSWTEAFF.

The chain employs TRBV5-1 and TRBJ2-1; 7 bases match TRBD2. Germline-derived CDR1 and CDR2 are SGHRS and YFSETQ. This CDR3 is built from 14 residues. V lost 4 bases and J lost 7; bases outside the gene matches: 8. CDR3 sequence reads: CASSPGGKWNEQFF. CDR3 DNA sequence: TGCGCCAGCAGCCCGGGGGGAAAGTGGAATGAGCAGTTCTTC.

There are many counts of this clonotype. The J gene is TRBJ2-1, the V gene TRBV6-1; the match to TRBD1 covers 10 bases. Germline V lookup: CDR1 MNHNS, CDR2 SASEGT. With V trimmed by 6 bases and J by 4 bases, 3 bases remained unmatched. CDR3 length equals 14 residues. The CDR3 DNA follows: TGTGCCAGCAGGACGGGACAGGGGTACAATGAGCAGTTCTTC. Translation gives CASRTGQGYNEQFF.

The J gene is TRBJ1-1, the V gene TRBV2; TRBD1 aligns across 8 bases. The CDR3 spans 14 residues. The germline V gene has CDR1 SNHLY and CDR2 FYNNEI. Trimming at V came to 7 bases and at J to 3 bases, leaving 7 bases not matched to a gene. The CDR3 loop is CASKADRADTEAFF. The DNA of the CDR3 is TGTGCCAGCAAGGCGGACAGGGCGGACACTGAAGCTTTCTTT.

This clonotype showed up just a few times. The chain couples TRBV24-1 to TRBJ2-3; D not resolved. The CDR3 spans 14 residues. V gave up 12 bases and J gave up 5 bases, with 20 bases separating them. The germline V gene encodes CDR1 KGHDR and CDR2 SFDVKD. Written as DNA, the CDR3 is TGTGCCCATGAGACTCTCGTGGTGGAAGATACGCAGTATTTT. Amino acid sequence: CAHETLVVEDTQYF.

This clonotype was counted only a few times. One junction end disagrees with the germline gene, perhaps due to a read error. The rearrangement links TRBV25-1 to TRBJ1-6, with no clear D. CDR1 and CDR2 (germline): MGHDK, SYGVNS. This CDR3 region has 16 residues. CDR3 coding DNA: TGTGCCAGTAGTGAATACGGGAGCTCCTATAATTCACCCCTCCACTTT. It codes for CASSEYGSSYNSPLHF.

This chain joins TRBV20-1 and TRBJ1-5; D not certain. The CDR3 has 12 amino acids. Germline V gives CDR1 DFQATT, CDR2 SNEGSKA (reference sequence). V was trimmed by 2 bases and J by 4 bases, leaving 6 bases between them. The CDR3 region is CSARHGNQPQHF. The CDR3 nucleotides read TGCAGTGCTAGACATGGGAATCAGCCCCAGCATTTT.

The V gene is TRBV29-1, the J gene TRBJ1-2; 7 bases line up with TRBD1. The ends lost 4 bases at V and 2 bases at J; junction bases unmatched: 10. The CDR3 has 15 amino acids. Germline CDR1 is SQVTM and CDR2 is ANQGSEA. The CDR3 DNA is TGCAGCGTTGTAGTTGGGACAGAATGGAACTATGGCTACACCTTC. The encoded protein is CSVVVGTEWNYGYTF.